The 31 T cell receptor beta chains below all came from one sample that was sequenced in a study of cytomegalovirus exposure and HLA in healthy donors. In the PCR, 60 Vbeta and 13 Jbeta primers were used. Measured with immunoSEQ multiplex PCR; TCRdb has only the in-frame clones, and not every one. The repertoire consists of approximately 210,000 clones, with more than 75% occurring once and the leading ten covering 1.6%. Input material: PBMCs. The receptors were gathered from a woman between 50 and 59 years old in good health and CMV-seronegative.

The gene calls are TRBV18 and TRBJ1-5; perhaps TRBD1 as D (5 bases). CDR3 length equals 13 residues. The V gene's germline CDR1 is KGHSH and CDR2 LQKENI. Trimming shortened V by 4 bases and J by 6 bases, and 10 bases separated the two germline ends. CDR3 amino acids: CASSLLDTQPQHF. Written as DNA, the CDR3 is TGTGCCAGCTCACTACTGGACACTCAGCCCCAGCATTTT.

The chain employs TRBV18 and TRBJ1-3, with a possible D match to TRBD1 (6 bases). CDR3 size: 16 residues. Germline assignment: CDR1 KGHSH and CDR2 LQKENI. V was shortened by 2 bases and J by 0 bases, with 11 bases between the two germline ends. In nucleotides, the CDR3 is TGTGCCAGCTCACCAGTTCGGACAGCCTCTGGAAACACCATATATTTT. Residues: CASSPVRTASGNTIYF.

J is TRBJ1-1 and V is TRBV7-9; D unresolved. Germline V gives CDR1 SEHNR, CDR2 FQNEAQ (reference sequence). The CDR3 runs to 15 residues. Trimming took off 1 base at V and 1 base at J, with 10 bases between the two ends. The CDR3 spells CASSLVEGRNTEAFF. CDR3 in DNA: TGTGCCAGCAGCTTAGTCGAGGGCAGGAACACTGAAGCTTTCTTT.

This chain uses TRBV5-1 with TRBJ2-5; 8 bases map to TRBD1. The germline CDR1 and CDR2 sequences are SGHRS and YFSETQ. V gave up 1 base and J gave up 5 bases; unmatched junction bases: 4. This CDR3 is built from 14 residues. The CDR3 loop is CASSLKTGVETQYF. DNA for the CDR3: TGCGCCAGCAGCTTGAAGACAGGGGTTGAGACCCAGTACTTC.

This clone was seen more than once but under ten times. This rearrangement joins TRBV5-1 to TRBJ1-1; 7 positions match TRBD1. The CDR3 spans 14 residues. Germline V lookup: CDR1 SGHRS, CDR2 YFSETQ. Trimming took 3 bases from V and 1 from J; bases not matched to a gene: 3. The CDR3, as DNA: TGCGCCAGCAGCTCCACAGGGGCGAACACTGAAGCTTTCTTT. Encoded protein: CASSSTGANTEAFF.

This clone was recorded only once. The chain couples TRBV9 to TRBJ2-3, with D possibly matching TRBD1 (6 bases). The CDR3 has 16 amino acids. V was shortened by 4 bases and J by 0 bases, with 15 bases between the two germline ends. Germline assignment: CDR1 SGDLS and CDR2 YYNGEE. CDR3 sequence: CASSPRKGDSTDTQYF. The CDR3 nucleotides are TGTGCCAGCAGCCCCCGGAAGGGGGATAGCACAGATACGCAGTATTTT.

CDR3 region: CASSAGQTTNEKLFF. CDR3 nucleotides: TGTGCCAGTAGTGCCGGACAGACAACTAATGAAAAACTGTTTTTT. The chain uses TRBV19 and TRBJ1-4, with a weak D call TRBD1 (6 bases). Germline V lookup: CDR1 LNHDA, CDR2 SQIVND (reference sequence). V was pared by 5 bases and J by 0 bases, with 10 bases between. CDR3 size: 15 residues.

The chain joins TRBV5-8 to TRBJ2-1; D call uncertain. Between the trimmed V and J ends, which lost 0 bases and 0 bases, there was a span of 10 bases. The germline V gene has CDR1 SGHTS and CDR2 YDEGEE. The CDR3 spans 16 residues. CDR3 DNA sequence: TGTGCCAGCAGCTTGGCCTTGATCAGCTCCTACAATGAGCAGTTCTTC. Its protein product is CASSLALISSYNEQFF.

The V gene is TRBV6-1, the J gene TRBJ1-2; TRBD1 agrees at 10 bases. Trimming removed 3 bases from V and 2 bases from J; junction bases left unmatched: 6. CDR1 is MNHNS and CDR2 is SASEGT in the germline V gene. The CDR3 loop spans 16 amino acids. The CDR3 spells CASSEGQGQRNYGYTF. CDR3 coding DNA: TGTGCCAGCAGTGAGGGACAGGGGCAGCGGAACTATGGCTACACCTTC.

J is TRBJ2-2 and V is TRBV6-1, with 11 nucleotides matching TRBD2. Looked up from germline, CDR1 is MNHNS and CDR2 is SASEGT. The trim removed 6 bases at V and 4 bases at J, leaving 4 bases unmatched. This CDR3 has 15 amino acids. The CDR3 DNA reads TGTGCCAGCAGAACCGGGACTAGCGGCACCGGGGAGCTGTTTTTT. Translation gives CASRTGTSGTGELFF.

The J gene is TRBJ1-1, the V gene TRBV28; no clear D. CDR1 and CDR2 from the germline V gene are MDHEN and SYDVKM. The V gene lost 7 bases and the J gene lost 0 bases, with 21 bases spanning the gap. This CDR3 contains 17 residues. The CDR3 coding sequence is TGTGCCAGCACCGAACCCCCCCGGGGAGCCATGAACACTGAAGCTTTCTTT. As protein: CASTEPPRGAMNTEAFF.

CDR3: CASSLGGAGELFYNEQFF. Here the CDR3 DNA reads TGTGCCAGCAGTTTAGGAGGAGCGGGAGAGCTCTTCTACAATGAGCAGTTCTTC. V is TRBV7-3 and J is TRBJ2-1, with 8 bases identical to TRBD2. This CDR3 is built from 18 residues. Germline CDR1 is SGHTA and CDR2 is FQGTGA. Trimming took 6 bases from V and 3 from J; bases not matched to a gene: 16.

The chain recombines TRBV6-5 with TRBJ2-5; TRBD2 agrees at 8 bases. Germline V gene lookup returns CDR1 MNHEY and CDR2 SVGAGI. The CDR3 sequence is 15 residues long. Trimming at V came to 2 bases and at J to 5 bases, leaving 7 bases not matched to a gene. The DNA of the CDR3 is TGTGCCAGCAGTTACGTTGGGACTAGAGTTGAGACCCAGTACTTC. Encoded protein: CASSYVGTRVETQYF.

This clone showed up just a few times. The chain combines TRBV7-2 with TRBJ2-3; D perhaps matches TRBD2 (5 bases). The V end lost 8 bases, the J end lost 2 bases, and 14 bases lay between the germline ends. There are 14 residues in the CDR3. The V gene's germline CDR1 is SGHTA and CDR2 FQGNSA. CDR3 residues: CASSRTSYTDTQYF. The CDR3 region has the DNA TGTGCCAGCTCAAGGACTTCCTACACAGATACGCAGTATTTT.

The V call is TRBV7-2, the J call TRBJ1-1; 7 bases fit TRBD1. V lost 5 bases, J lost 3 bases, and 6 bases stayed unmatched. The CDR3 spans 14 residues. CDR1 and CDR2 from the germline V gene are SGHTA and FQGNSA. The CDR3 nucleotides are TGTGCCAGCAGCCCGTACAGGGGATACACTGAAGCTTTCTTT. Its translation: CASSPYRGYTEAFF.

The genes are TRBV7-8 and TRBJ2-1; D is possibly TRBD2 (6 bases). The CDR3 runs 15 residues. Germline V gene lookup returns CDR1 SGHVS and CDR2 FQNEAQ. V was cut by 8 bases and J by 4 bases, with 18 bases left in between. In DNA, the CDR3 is TGTGCCAGCGCCTTTCTAGCGAATAATTACAATGAGCAGTTCTTC. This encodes CASAFLANNYNEQFF.

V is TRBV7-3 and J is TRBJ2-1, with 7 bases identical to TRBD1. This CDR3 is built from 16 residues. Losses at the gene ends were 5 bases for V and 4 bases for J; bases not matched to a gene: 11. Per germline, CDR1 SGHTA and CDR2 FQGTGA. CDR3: CASSIVTGVGYNEQFF. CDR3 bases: TGTGCCAGCAGCATAGTTACAGGGGTGGGGTACAATGAGCAGTTCTTC. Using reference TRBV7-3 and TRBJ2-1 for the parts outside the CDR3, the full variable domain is GAGVSQTPSNKVTEKGKYVELRCDPISGHTALYWYRQSLGQGPEFLIYFQGTGAADDSGLPNDRFFAVRPEGSVSTLKIQRTERGDSAVYLCASSIVTGVGYNEQFFGPGTRLTVL.

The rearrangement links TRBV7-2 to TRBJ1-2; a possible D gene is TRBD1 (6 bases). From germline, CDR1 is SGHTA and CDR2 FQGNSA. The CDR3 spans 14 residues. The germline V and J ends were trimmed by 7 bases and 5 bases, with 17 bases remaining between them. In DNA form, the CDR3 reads TGTGCCAGCACCCCCTGGTACAGGGATTATGGCTACACCTTC. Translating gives CASTPWYRDYGYTF. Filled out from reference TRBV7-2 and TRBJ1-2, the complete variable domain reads GAGVSQSPSNKVTEKGKDVELRCDPISGHTALYWYRQSLGQGLEFLIYFQGNSAPDKSGLPSDRFSAERTGGSVSTLTIQRTQQEDSAVYLCASTPWYRDYGYTFGSGTRLTVV.

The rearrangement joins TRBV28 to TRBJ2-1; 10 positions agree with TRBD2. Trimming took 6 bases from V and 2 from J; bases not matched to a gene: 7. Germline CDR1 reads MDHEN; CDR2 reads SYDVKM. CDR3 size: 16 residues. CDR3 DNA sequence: TGTGCCAGCAGCCTCGGACTAGCGGCCACCTACAATGAGCAGTTCTTC. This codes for CASSLGLAATYNEQFF.

The CDR3 protein is CASSDQGLNTEAFF. The DNA of the CDR3 is TGTGCCAGCTCAGACCAGGGGCTGAACACTGAAGCTTTCTTT. V is TRBV18 and J is TRBJ1-1; D is possibly TRBD1 (6 bases). This CDR3 region has 14 residues. Trimming pared 5 bases from V and 0 bases from J, leaving 10 bases between. Looked up from germline, CDR1 is KGHSH and CDR2 is LQKENI.

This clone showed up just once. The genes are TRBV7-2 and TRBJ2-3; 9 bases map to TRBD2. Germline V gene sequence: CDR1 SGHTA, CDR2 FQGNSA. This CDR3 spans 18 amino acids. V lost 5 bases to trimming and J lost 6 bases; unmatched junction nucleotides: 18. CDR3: CASSTSHSGRWRRDTQYF. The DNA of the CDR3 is TGTGCCAGCAGCACCTCACACAGCGGGAGGTGGAGGAGGGATACGCAGTATTTT. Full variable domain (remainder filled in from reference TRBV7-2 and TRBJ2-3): GAGVSQSPSNKVTEKGKDVELRCDPISGHTALYWYRQSLGQGLEFLIYFQGNSAPDKSGLPSDRFSAERTGGSVSTLTIQRTQQEDSAVYLCASSTSHSGRWRRDTQYFGPGTRLTVL.

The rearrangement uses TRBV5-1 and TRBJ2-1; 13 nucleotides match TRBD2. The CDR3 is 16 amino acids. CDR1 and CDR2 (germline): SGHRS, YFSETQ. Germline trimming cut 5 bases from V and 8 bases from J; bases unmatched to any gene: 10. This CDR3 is CASRLRLAGGVDEQFF. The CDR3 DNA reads TGCGCCAGCAGACTGCGACTAGCGGGAGGAGTGGATGAGCAGTTCTTC. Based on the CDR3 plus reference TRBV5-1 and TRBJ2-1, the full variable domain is KAGVTQTPRYLIKTRGQQVTLSCSPISGHRSVSWYQQTPGQGLQFLFEYFSETQRNKGNFPGRFSGRQFSNSRSEMNVSTLELGDSALYLCASRLRLAGGVDEQFFGPGTRLTVL.

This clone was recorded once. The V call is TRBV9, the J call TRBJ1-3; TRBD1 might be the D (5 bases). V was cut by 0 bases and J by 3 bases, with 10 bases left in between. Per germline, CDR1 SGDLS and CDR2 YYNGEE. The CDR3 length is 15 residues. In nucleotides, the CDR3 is TGTGCCAGCAGCGTAGAGGGGAATAGTGGAAACACCATATATTTT. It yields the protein CASSVEGNSGNTIYF.

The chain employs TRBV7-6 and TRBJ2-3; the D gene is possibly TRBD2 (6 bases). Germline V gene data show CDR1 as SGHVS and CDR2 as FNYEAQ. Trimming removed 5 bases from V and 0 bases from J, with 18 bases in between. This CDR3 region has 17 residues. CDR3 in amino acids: CASSLGQAGTSTDTQYF. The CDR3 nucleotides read TGTGCCAGCAGCCTCGGTCAGGCGGGGACTAGCACAGATACGCAGTATTTT.

DNA of the CDR3: TGTGCCAGCAGCTCCGGGCGGGGCAGTCAGCCCCAGCATTTT. The encoded protein is CASSSGRGSQPQHF. The rearrangement links TRBV7-8 to TRBJ1-5, with D maybe TRBD1 (5 bases). Germline V gene lookup returns CDR1 SGHVS and CDR2 FQNEAQ. Trimming removed 4 bases at V and 6 bases at J, with 13 bases between. This CDR3 comprises 14 residues.

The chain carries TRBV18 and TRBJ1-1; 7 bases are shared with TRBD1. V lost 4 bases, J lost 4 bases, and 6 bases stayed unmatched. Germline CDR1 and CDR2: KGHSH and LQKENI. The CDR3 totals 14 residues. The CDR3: CASSRAGGGTEAFF. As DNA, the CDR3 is TGTGCCAGCTCACGGGCAGGGGGAGGCACTGAAGCTTTCTTT.

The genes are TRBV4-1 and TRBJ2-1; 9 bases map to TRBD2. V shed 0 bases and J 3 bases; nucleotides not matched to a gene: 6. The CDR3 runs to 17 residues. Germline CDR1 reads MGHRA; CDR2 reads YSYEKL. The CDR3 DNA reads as TGCGCCAGCAGCCAAGATTCACTAGCGGGCAACTACAATGAGCAGTTCTTC. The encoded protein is CASSQDSLAGNYNEQFF.

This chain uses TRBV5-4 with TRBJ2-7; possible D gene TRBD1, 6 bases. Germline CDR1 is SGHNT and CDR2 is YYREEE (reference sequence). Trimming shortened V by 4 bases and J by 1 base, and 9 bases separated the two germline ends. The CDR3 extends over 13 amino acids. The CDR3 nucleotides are TGTGCCAGCAGCCAGGGGATTTCCTACGAGCAGTACTTC. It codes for CASSQGISYEQYF.

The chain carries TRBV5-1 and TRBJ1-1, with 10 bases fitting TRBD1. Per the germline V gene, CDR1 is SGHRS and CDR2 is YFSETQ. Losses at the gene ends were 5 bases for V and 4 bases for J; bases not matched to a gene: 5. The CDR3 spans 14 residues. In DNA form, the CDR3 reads TGCGCCAGCAGAAGACAGGGGGCGATCACTGAAGCTTTCTTT. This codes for CASRRQGAITEAFF.

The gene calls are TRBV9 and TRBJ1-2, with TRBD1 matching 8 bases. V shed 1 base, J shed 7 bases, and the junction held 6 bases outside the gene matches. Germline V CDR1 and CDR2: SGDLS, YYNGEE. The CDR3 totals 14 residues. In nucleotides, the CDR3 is TGTGCCAGCAGCGTAAGCGGACAGGGCGGTGGCTACACCTTC. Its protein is CASSVSGQGGGYTF.

As DNA, the CDR3 is TGCGCCAGCAGCCGGCCGGGGACAGAAAATGACATTCAGTACTTC. As protein: CASSRPGTENDIQYF. The chain combines TRBV4-1 with TRBJ2-4; 7 positions match TRBD1. V lost 4 bases, J lost 8 bases, and 11 bases stayed unmatched. The germline V gene encodes CDR1 MGHRA and CDR2 YSYEKL. The CDR3 runs 15 residues.